Listed here are 29 T cell receptor beta chains from one sample, sequenced in a study of cytomegalovirus exposure and HLA in healthy donors. Sequenced by immunoSEQ multiplex PCR; TCRdb stores in-frame clones only, minus some. Of some 340,000 clones in the sample, 87% are singletons; the top ten hold approximately 1.1%. Sequencing was carried out using PBMCs. The receptors here all came from a woman aged 25 to 39 in good health and CMV-seropositive.

The V and J genes are TRBV2 and TRBJ1-2; 7 nucleotides line up with TRBD1. This CDR3 is 14 amino acids long. The J segment lost 1 base and the V segment lost 8 bases, leaving 7 bases of the junction unmatched. Per the germline V gene, CDR1 is SNHLY and CDR2 is FYNNEI. The CDR3 spells CASPTSGGNYGYTF. CDR3 bases: TGTGCCAGCCCTACATCAGGGGGTAACTATGGCTACACCTTC.

This chain uses TRBV5-4 with TRBJ2-7; either TRBD1 or TRBD2 may supply D (6 bases each). The CDR3 totals 14 residues. The V end lost 1 base, the J end lost 3 bases, and 11 bases lay between the germline ends. CDR1 is SGHNT, CDR2 YYREEE, per germline (reference sequence). CDR3 DNA sequence: TGTGCCAGCAGCTTGCCGGGGGCGGGCTACGAGCAGTACTTC. It is translated as CASSLPGAGYEQYF.

The chain combines TRBV9 with TRBJ2-7; D perhaps matches TRBD1 (6 bases). Trimming removed 2 bases at V and 7 bases at J, with 13 bases between. This CDR3 is 13 amino acids long. Germline V gene lookup returns CDR1 SGDLS and CDR2 YYNGEE. CDR3 sequence: CASSVGAGTEQYF. DNA of the CDR3: TGTGCCAGCAGCGTGGGGGCCGGGACGGAGCAGTACTTC.

A few counts support this clone. The chain recombines TRBV27 with TRBJ2-5; 7 bases match TRBD1. CDR1 and CDR2 (germline): MNHEY, SMNVEV (reference sequence). Germline trimming cut 5 bases from V and 4 bases from J; bases unmatched to any gene: 4. The CDR3 spans 13 residues. The CDR3 nucleotides read TGTGCCAGCAGTCCAAGGGACAGAGAGACCCAGTACTTC. As protein: CASSPRDRETQYF.

The V gene is TRBV25-1, the J gene TRBJ1-6, with TRBD1 matching over 7 bases. Germline CDR1 MGHDK, CDR2 SYGVNS. Losses at the gene ends were 3 bases for V and 7 bases for J; bases not matched to a gene: 9. The CDR3 has 16 residues. Here the CDR3 DNA reads TGTGCCAGCAGTGAGGGACAGCTCCTACCAAATTCACCCCTCCACTTT. Protein: CASSEGQLLPNSPLHF.

The chain uses TRBV25-1 and TRBJ2-2; the match to TRBD1 covers 7 bases. Germline V gene data show CDR1 as MGHDK and CDR2 as SYGVNS. With V trimmed by 3 bases and J by 7 bases, 11 bases remained unmatched. CDR3 length equals 16 residues. The CDR3 nucleotides read TGTGCCAGCAGTGATGGTCTGAAGGGGGCTAACGGGGAGCTGTTTTTT. It translates to CASSDGLKGANGELFF.

The chain carries TRBV13 and TRBJ1-5; tentatively, D is TRBD1 (5 bases). The germline V gene has CDR1 PRHDT and CDR2 FYEKMQ (reference sequence). CDR3 length: 14 amino acids. Trimming removed 0 bases from V and 5 bases from J, with 8 bases in between. CDR3 coding DNA: TGTGCCAGCAGCTTAGGGACAGACGATCAGCCCCAGCATTTT. It yields the protein CASSLGTDDQPQHF.

The J gene is TRBJ2-2, the V gene TRBV7-9; D uncertain. Germline loops: CDR1 SEHNR, CDR2 FQNEAQ (reference sequence). The CDR3 loop spans 16 amino acids. Trimming cost V 0 bases and J 2 bases, with 10 bases left between them. As DNA, the CDR3 is TGTGCCAGCAGCTTAGCGCTCGGTGTAAACACCGGGGAGCTGTTTTTT. This encodes CASSLALGVNTGELFF.

This chain connects TRBV15 to TRBJ2-7; D may be TRBD1 (6 bases). V was trimmed by 3 bases and J by 3 bases, leaving 12 bases between them. Germline V gives CDR1 LNHNV, CDR2 YYDKDF (reference sequence). CDR3 length: 14 residues. In nucleotides, the CDR3 is TGTGCCACCAGCAGTGATACAGGGCTCTACGAGCAGTACTTC. Its protein is CATSSDTGLYEQYF.

This chain links TRBV4-1 with TRBJ2-1; TRBD2 aligns across 12 bases. The junction had 0 bases not matched to a gene; V was cut back by 1 base and J by 5 bases. There are 15 residues in the CDR3. The germline CDR1 and CDR2 sequences are MGHRA and YSYEKL. The CDR3 DNA reads TGCGCCAGCAGCCAAGCTAGCGGGAGGGACAATGAGCAGTTCTTC. It encodes CASSQASGRDNEQFF.

This chain uses TRBV4-3 with TRBJ2-2; D is possibly TRBD1 or TRBD2 (5 bases each). CDR3 size: 17 residues. Trimming removed 3 bases at V and 2 bases at J, with 16 bases between. Germline CDR1 and CDR2: LGHNA and YSLEER. The CDR3 protein is CASSHRGHDYNTGELFF. In nucleotides, the CDR3 is TGCGCCAGCAGCCACCGTGGACACGACTACAACACCGGGGAGCTGTTTTTT.

The gene calls are TRBV2 and TRBJ1-3; D is uncertain. In germline, CDR1 is SNHLY, CDR2 FYNNEI. Between the trimmed V and J ends, which lost 6 bases and 2 bases, there was a span of 14 bases. The CDR3 spans 15 residues. The chain's CDR3 is CASRIKGGAGNTIYF. The DNA for the CDR3 is TGTGCCAGCAGAATAAAGGGAGGCGCTGGAAACACCATATATTTT.

The chain has TRBV29-1 and TRBJ2-7; 8 bases fit TRBD1. The CDR3 is 14 residues long. V was clipped by 2 bases and J by 7 bases; unmatched bases: 10. Germline V lookup: CDR1 SQVTM, CDR2 ANQGSEA. The CDR3 here is CSVEWGDRLMEQYF. The CDR3 nucleotides read TGCAGCGTTGAATGGGGGGACAGGTTGATGGAGCAGTACTTC.

This clone occurred a few times. The chain links TRBV14 to TRBJ2-2; D uncertain. Germline V CDR1 and CDR2: SGHDN, FVKESK. The V gene lost 2 bases and the J gene lost 1 base, with 2 bases spanning the gap. The CDR3 runs 13 residues. The CDR3 loop is CASSQQNTGELFF. The CDR3 nucleotides are TGTGCCAGCAGCCAACAGAACACCGGGGAGCTGTTTTTT.

V usage is TRBV18 and J usage is TRBJ1-1; D call uncertain. V was clipped by 2 bases and J by 3 bases, with 16 bases between them. Germline loops: CDR1 KGHSH, CDR2 LQKENI. This CDR3 is 16 amino acids long. In nucleotides, the CDR3 is TGTGCCAGCTCACCAGTGCAAAATGCCGGGGACACTGAAGCTTTCTTT. It codes for CASSPVQNAGDTEAFF.

The chain couples TRBV5-4 to TRBJ1-2, with 9 positions matching TRBD1. CDR1 is SGHNT, CDR2 YYREEE, per germline (reference sequence). The ends lost 4 bases at V and 4 bases at J; junction bases unmatched: 8. The CDR3 is made up of 15 amino acids. The CDR3 sequence: CASSTRTGDGYGYTF. DNA of the CDR3: TGTGCCAGCAGCACCAGGACAGGGGACGGCTATGGCTACACCTTC.

CDR3 sequence reads: CASSLGGSSEQFF. The CDR3 bases are TGTGCCAGCAGCTTAGGAGGTAGCAGTGAGCAGTTCTTC. The chain uses TRBV7-2 and TRBJ2-1; D unresolved. CDR3 length: 13 amino acids. CDR1 is SGHTA, CDR2 FQGNSA, per germline. V was shortened by 1 base and J by 9 bases, with 10 bases between the two germline ends. The whole variable domain, remainder taken from reference TRBV7-2 and TRBJ2-1, is GAGVSQSPSNKVTEKGKDVELRCDPISGHTALYWYRQSLGQGLEFLIYFQGNSAPDKSGLPSDRFSAERTGGSVSTLTIQRTQQEDSAVYLCASSLGGSSEQFFGPGTRLTVL.

The gene calls are TRBV9 and TRBJ1-2; D gene ambiguous. The germline V gene encodes CDR1 SGDLS and CDR2 YYNGEE. CDR3 length: 13 residues. Trimming cost V 4 bases and J 7 bases, with 14 bases left between them. CDR3 DNA: TGTGCCAGCAGCCCCCGAACCCAGGTTGGCTACACCTTC. It encodes CASSPRTQVGYTF.

This clone was seen a single time. This rearrangement joins TRBV6-5 to TRBJ2-2, with 8 positions matching TRBD1. Germline V gene lookup returns CDR1 MNHEY and CDR2 SVGAGI. Trimming at V came to 6 bases and at J to 3 bases, leaving 6 bases not matched to a gene. The CDR3 spans 15 residues. CDR3 bases: TGTGCCAGCAGCTGGACAGGGACCCACACCGGGGAGCTGTTTTTT. This translates into CASSWTGTHTGELFF.

In its sample, this clone was seen once. V usage is TRBV2 and J usage is TRBJ1-1, with D possibly TRBD1 on 6 matching bases. Germline V gene lookup returns CDR1 SNHLY and CDR2 FYNNEI. The CDR3 length is 15 residues. V gave up 6 bases and J gave up 0 bases, with 14 bases separating them. The CDR3 spells CASSSPRDMNTEAFF. CDR3 DNA sequence: TGTGCCAGCAGCTCCCCCCGGGACATGAACACTGAAGCTTTCTTT.

V and J are TRBV2 and TRBJ1-1; no clear D gene. In germline, CDR1 is SNHLY, CDR2 FYNNEI. The germline V and J ends were trimmed by 5 bases and 1 base, with 11 bases remaining between them. CDR3 length equals 14 residues. The CDR3 spells CASSRQSSNTEAFF. The CDR3 bases are TGTGCCAGCAGTCGACAAAGCTCGAACACTGAAGCTTTCTTT.

The rearrangement joins TRBV27 to TRBJ2-7, with TRBD1 matching 7 bases. Germline CDR1 is MNHEY and CDR2 is SMNVEV (reference sequence). The CDR3 is made up of 12 amino acids. Losses at the gene ends were 10 bases for V and 5 bases for J; bases not matched to a gene: 8. This CDR3 reads CATKGQSDEQYF. The CDR3 nucleotides are TGTGCCACCAAGGGACAGTCCGACGAGCAGTACTTC.

The genes are TRBV28 and TRBJ2-3, with 9 bases lining up with TRBD2. There are 16 residues in the CDR3. In germline, CDR1 is MDHEN, CDR2 SYDVKM. Unmatched junction bases numbered 8, after V lost 2 bases and J lost 5 bases. CDR3 bases: TGTGCCAGCAGTTTAGAGGCGGGGGGGGCTTTAGATACGCAGTATTTT. Its translation: CASSLEAGGALDTQYF.

The rearrangement joins TRBV15 to TRBJ2-3, with 8 bases fitting TRBD1. Germline V gene sequence: CDR1 LNHNV, CDR2 YYDKDF (reference sequence). The CDR3 extends over 15 amino acids. The J segment lost 5 bases and the V segment lost 1 base, leaving 5 bases of the junction unmatched. In DNA form, the CDR3 reads TGTGCCACCAGCAGAGCCGCAGGGGGCGGAGATACGCAGTATTTT. Amino acids: CATSRAAGGGDTQYF.

The chain recombines TRBV4-1 with TRBJ1-5; D gene unclear. CDR1 MGHRA and CDR2 YSYEKL come from the germline V gene. Trimming cost V 0 bases and J 4 bases, with 7 bases left between them. The CDR3 length is 14 residues. CDR3 protein: CASSQDKANQPQHF. The CDR3 DNA reads TGCGCCAGCAGCCAAGATAAGGCGAATCAGCCCCAGCATTTT.

This clone was detected a few times. This chain connects TRBV11-3 to TRBJ2-7; 7 bases align to TRBD2. V shed 4 bases and J 7 bases; nucleotides not matched to a gene: 7. This CDR3 spans 13 amino acids. Per germline, CDR1 SGHNT and CDR2 YENEEA. The CDR3 here is CASSSQRGREQYF. CDR3 bases: TGTGCCAGCAGCTCCCAGCGGGGCAGGGAGCAGTACTTC.

The chain uses TRBV18 and TRBJ2-5, with 8 bases lining up with TRBD1. The J segment lost 1 base and the V segment lost 1 base, leaving 11 bases of the junction unmatched. The CDR3 is 18 residues long. Germline CDR1 and CDR2: KGHSH and LQKENI. The CDR3: CASSPLAGGGSGQETQYF. As DNA, the CDR3 is TGTGCCAGCTCACCACTGGCAGGGGGCGGATCTGGCCAAGAGACCCAGTACTTC.

This chain joins TRBV7-9 and TRBJ2-1, with D unresolved. From germline, CDR1 is SEHNR and CDR2 FQNEAQ (reference sequence). The length of the CDR3 is 12 residues. V gave up 5 bases and J gave up 5 bases, with 7 bases separating them. The CDR3 here is CASSRINNEQFF. CDR3 bases: TGTGCCAGCAGCCGGATTAACAATGAGCAGTTCTTC.

This clone was recorded a few times. The chain couples TRBV19 to TRBJ2-5; D remains unclear. The germline V gene encodes CDR1 LNHDA and CDR2 SQIVND (reference sequence). The CDR3 runs 11 residues. V was cut by 1 base and J by 6 bases, with 3 bases left in between. CDR3 sequence: CASSIGKTQYF. In DNA, the CDR3 is TGTGCCAGTAGTATAGGAAAGACCCAGTACTTC.